The TCR beta chain described here comes from a study of breast tumors, draining lymph nodes, adjacent tissues. Study-wide findings and caveats: Compared with basal-like, luminal-like tumors shared significantly more repertoire with nontumor tissue. Most tumor T cells seemingly derive from lymph node, then expand in tumor.

A single record per CDR3 protein comes from TCRdb applying MiXCR to the multiplex PCR reads. The sample lists approximately 180,000 distinct CDR3 sequences; roughly 35% were seen once. Samples came from axillary lymph nodes draining the breast cancer. The CDR3 totals 14 residues. V was shortened by 4 bases and J by 13 bases, with 23 bases between the two germline ends. CDR1 DFQATT and CDR2 SNEGSKA come from the germline V gene (reference sequence). About this clonotype itself: Its antigen is undetermined.

Sample: axillary lymph node tissue. This clonotype originated in a female donor with breast cancer. Some clones in this sample may be carry-over from other donors' samples. The chain couples TRBV20-1 to TRBJ1-5; tentative D call: TRBD1 (5 bases). The CDR3 DNA reads as TGCAGTGCTAACGGTGACAGTCGGGGACCGCCTCAGCATTTT. It yields the protein CSANGDSRGPPQHF.